The 7 T cell receptor beta chains in this list originate from one sample, sequenced in a study of T and B cells in COVID-19 patients. Blood genomic DNA input for TRB amplification was about 250-500 ng. BIOMED2 TRB-A/B primer pools were used in multiplex TRB PCR. TCRdb independently ran MiXCR on the multiplex PCR reads; one entry per CDR3 protein. This sample carries about 13,000 distinct CDR3 sequences, about 25% of them seen once, and the ten largest clones take approximately 4%. The material sequenced was blood. Source of these receptors: a human donor who had recovered from COVID-19.

The sample holds many counts of this clonotype. The genes are TRBV19 and TRBJ1-1, with 10 bases aligning to TRBD1. V lost 1 base, J lost 6 bases, and 11 bases stayed unmatched. Germline V lookup: CDR1 LNHDA, CDR2 SQIVND (reference sequence). This CDR3 contains 17 residues. The CDR3 sequence: CASSIGGQGRLEAEAFF. Here the CDR3 DNA reads TGTGCCAGTAGTATAGGGGGACAGGGGAGGTTGGAAGCTGAAGCTTTCTTT.

The V call is TRBV6-5, the J call TRBJ1-2; D is possibly TRBD1 (6 bases). Trimming took off 6 bases at V and 6 bases at J, with 17 bases between the two ends. Per germline, CDR1 MNHEY and CDR2 SVGAGI. CDR3 length: 14 residues. The CDR3 sequence: CASSCRGTRHGYTF. CDR3 sequence (DNA): TGTGCCAGCAGCTGCCGCGGGACACGGCATGGCTACACCTTC.

This clonotype is medium-sized (0.01 to 0.1%) by share. This chain connects TRBV27 to TRBJ2-1; no reliable D call. V gave up 4 bases and J gave up 9 bases, with 16 bases separating them. CDR1 MNHEY and CDR2 SMNVEV come from the germline V gene (reference sequence). CDR3 length equals 14 residues. The CDR3 DNA is TGTGCCAGCAGTTGGGCCCGAAAGGGCGGTGAGCAGTTCTTC. It specifies CASSWARKGGEQFF.

This clonotype turned up a few times. This chain links TRBV12-3 or TRBV12-4 with TRBJ2-3, with TRBD2 matching over 13 bases. The CDR3 loop spans 16 amino acids. The CDR3 DNA reads TGTGCTAGTGACCTGGGACTAGCGGGGAGCACAGATACGCAGTATTTT. This translates into CASDLGLAGSTDTQYF.

This clonotype has at least ten counts. V and J are TRBV30 and TRBJ1-4; D gene ambiguous. Germline values: CDR1 GTSNPN, CDR2 SVGIG (reference sequence). V was trimmed by 3 bases and J by 7 bases, leaving 15 bases between them. CDR3 length: 14 amino acids. This CDR3 reads CAWRNPGFSEKLFF. CDR3 sequence (DNA): TGTGCCTGGAGGAACCCTGGCTTTAGTGAAAAACTGTTTTTT.

V and J are TRBV5-5 and TRBJ2-5; D is ambiguous. Trimming cost V 0 bases and J 5 bases, with 11 bases left between them. The length of the CDR3 is 14 residues. Germline lookup yields CDR1 SGHKS and CDR2 YYEKEE (reference sequence). This CDR3 reads CASSLEALSETQYF. The CDR3 bases are TGTGCCAGCAGCTTGGAGGCTCTCTCGGAGACCCAGTACTTC.

This clonotype was counted between two and nine times. CDR3 region: CASSSVLAGENTQYF. The CDR3 nucleotides read TGTGCCAGCAGTTCCGTACTAGCGGGGGAGAATACGCAGTATTTT. The chain combines TRBV6-2 or TRBV6-3 with TRBJ2-3; 11 bases are a match to TRBD2. The CDR3 loop spans 15 amino acids. Germline V gene data show CDR1 as MNHEY and CDR2 as SVGEGT. Trimming at V came to 4 bases and at J to 7 bases, leaving 7 bases not matched to a gene.